This section outlines one T cell receptor beta chain sequence together with its context. The antigen is unknown. Tagging with unique molecular identifiers was applied to individual cDNA molecules. From the 5' RACE reads, TCRdb called clonotypes with MiXCR, one entry per CDR3 protein. The table records around 100,000 distinct CDR3 sequences, around 17% of them present only once. This CDR3 is built from 20 residues. Looked up from germline, CDR1 is DFQATT and CDR2 is SNEGSKA (reference sequence). V trimming: 5 bases; J trimming: 1 base; junction bases outside the gene matches: 19. The data are from a study of early T cells in non-severe SARS-CoV-2 infection. Study-level findings and limits: Reliance on VDJdb matching favored anti-spike CD8 responses; private and CD4 specificities were missed.

The sample comprised whole blood. The chain joins TRBV20-1 to TRBJ2-1, with TRBD2 matching 11 bases. This receptor was taken from an adult who was a healthcare worker with PCR-confirmed SARS-CoV-2 infection or an uninfected control (not recorded which). CDR3 in DNA: TGCAGTGCTCGAGTATTAGCCAAGACTAGCGGGGTACGATCCTACAATGAGCAGTTCTTC. It is translated as CSARVLAKTSGVRSYNEQFF.